The rows below give T cell receptor beta chains drawn from one sample of a study of technical replicates of blood from four donors. Profiling relied on immunoSEQ multiplex PCR, and the TCRdb table lists in-frame clones only, not all of them. The sample lists approximately 77,000 clones, 90% to 95% occurring once. The sample comprised T cells isolated from PBMCs. The receptors derive from a human donor in good health. Each CDR3 is given with its conserved first and last residue. A D gene is named only where the DNA matches it firmly. Clone size is not always given. Where it is, it says once, few, many or a class for expanded clones.

clone_size j_call d_call v_call cdr3_nt cdr3_aa
NA TRBJ2-7 TRBD1 TRBV29-1 TGCAGCGTAGACCTGACAGGGTTGGGCGAGCAGTACTTC CSVDLTGLGEQYF
NA TRBJ2-5 NA TRBV6-5 TGTGCCAGCACCGCAGGCCAGGGGCATCGAGAGACCCAGTACTTC CASTAGQGHRETQYF
NA TRBJ1-5 TRBD1 TRBV6-1 TGTGCCAGCACTACGGGACAGGTGGCTCAGCCCCAGCATTTT CASTTGQVAQPQHF
NA TRBJ1-1 NA TRBV9 TGTGCCAGCAGCCCACCCACGGGTCTCCTCACTGAAGCTTTCTTT CASSPPTGLLTEAFF
NA TRBJ2-3 TRBD2 TRBV28 TGTGCCAGCAGCCTCGGACTAGGCACAGATACGCAGTATTTT CASSLGLGTDTQYF
NA TRBJ2-7 TRBD2 TRBV19 TGTGCCAGTAGTATAGGGGAGCGGGAGACCTACGAGCAGTACTTC CASSIGERETYEQYF
once TRBJ2-1 TRBD2 TRBV7-2 TGTGCCAGCATACCCCTTCGGACTAGCGGACGCAATGAGCAGTTCTTC CASIPLRTSGRNEQFF
NA TRBJ2-1 TRBD2 TRBV7-2 TGTGCCAGCAGCGGGGGGTCTAGCGGGGTGAACAATGAGCAGTTCTTC CASSGGSSGVNNEQFF
NA TRBJ2-1 TRBD2 TRBV28 TGTGCCAGCAGTTTAACTAGCGGGTCTTACAATGAGCAGTTCTTC CASSLTSGSYNEQFF
NA TRBJ1-1 NA TRBV27 TGTGCCAGCAGTTTAGGGGGACTGACTGAAGCTTTCTTT CASSLGGLTEAFF
NA TRBJ2-7 NA TRBV25-1 TGTGCCAGCTCGTTACGCGGATCTACCTACGAGCAGTACTTC CASSLRGSTYEQYF
NA TRBJ2-7 NA TRBV2 TGTGCCAGCAGTGGGAGACAGGTCTCTAGTTACGAGCAGTACTTC CASSGRQVSSYEQYF
NA TRBJ2-2 TRBD2 TRBV5-1 TGCGCCAGCAGGCTGACTAGCGGGAGAATAAATACCGGGGAGCTGTTTTTT CASRLTSGRINTGELFF
NA TRBJ1-5 NA TRBV28 TGTGCCAGCAGTTCAGGGAGGGGTCAGCCCCAGCATTTT CASSSGRGQPQHF
once TRBJ1-1 NA TRBV7-3 TGTGCCAGCAGCTTAATACGAGGTGAGAACACTGAAGCTTTCTTT CASSLIRGENTEAFF
NA TRBJ1-2 TRBD1 TRBV6-5 TGTGCCAGCAGTCTATCAAACAGGGGAAGCTACACCTTC CASSLSNRGSYTF
NA TRBJ1-2 NA TRBV2 TGTGCCAGCAGTGGGGAGGAAGGAGGCTACACCTTC CASSGEEGGYTF
NA TRBJ2-2 TRBD1 TRBV5-1 TGCGCCAGCAGCTTGGCCTGGACAGGGATGGCCGGGGAGCTGTTTTTT CASSLAWTGMAGELFF
once TRBJ2-3 TRBD2 TRBV5-1 TGCGCCAGCAGTCCCGACAGCGGGAGCCTGCTGGCTACGCAGTATTTT CASSPDSGSLLATQYF
NA TRBJ1-5 NA TRBV21-1 TGTGCCAGCAGCAAAGGTAGGGGTGGCAATCAGCCCCAGCATTTT CASSKGRGGNQPQHF
few TRBJ1-2 TRBD1 TRBV7-3 TGTGCCAGCAGCGAAGGGACAGGCTCAAACTATGGCTACACCTTC CASSEGTGSNYGYTF
NA TRBJ1-1 TRBD1 TRBV5-8 TGTGCCAGCAGCGTGGACAGGGGAACTGAAGCTTTCTTT CASSVDRGTEAFF
NA TRBJ1-2 TRBD1 TRBV5-1 TGCGCCAGTCGCGACCGGGACAGGCTGGCCTATGGCTACACCTTC CASRDRDRLAYGYTF